Detailed here is one TCR beta chain. The antigen is unknown. Donors were nominally healthy when sampled, though unrecorded immune exposures were likely. These data are taken from a study of cytomegalovirus exposure and HLA in healthy donors. Turning to the study itself: From HLA-typed donors, an early data release held tens of millions of unique TCRs. Study-level findings and limits: Earlier results showed most TCR beta V segments being productive about 90% or about 30% of the time. Cytomegalovirus association was assigned to approximately 160 TCR beta chains.

PCR employed 60 Vbeta and 13 Jbeta primers. Data came from immunoSEQ multiplex PCR; TCRdb stores just in-frame clones and leaves some out. In the table there are 94,000 or so clones, about three quarters of which are singletons. Sequencing was performed on PBMCs. This TCR came from a man in his fifties or sixties in good health and CMV-seronegative.

In DNA, the CDR3 is TGTGCCAGCTCTCCCCAACAGGGTGATGAAAAACTGTTTTTT. It is translated as CASSPQQGDEKLFF. J is TRBJ1-4 and V is TRBV18; D is perhaps TRBD1 (6 bases). CDR3 size: 14 residues. The V end lost 6 bases, the J end lost 6 bases, and 14 bases lay between the germline ends. Looked up from germline, CDR1 is KGHSH and CDR2 is LQKENI.